In its sample, the clone carrying this T cell receptor beta chain was seen a few times. Its target is unknown. This specimen comes from a study of memory CD4+ T cells and cytomegalovirus serostatus. The CDR3 sequence is 14 residues long. V dropped 4 bases and J dropped 7; count of bases not matched to a gene: 10. The germline V gene encodes CDR1 MDHEN and CDR2 SYDVKM. Sequencing was performed with immunoSEQ multiplex PCR; in TCRdb, only in-frame clones are kept and a portion is missing. This sample yields tens of thousands of clones, of which more than 75% are seen a single time; about 4.3% belongs to the top ten. Study-level points and caveats: About 40% of the roughly 160 known CMV-associated TCRbeta sequences appeared in CD4+ memory. Median bootstrapped AUC for CMV status was around 0.96 originally, just under 0.93 US-trained. The CMV-associated TCR signature appears largely within the CD4+ memory repertoire.

Single viable CD3+CD4+CD8-CD45RO+ cells were sorted as the memory CD4+ T cells. The chain uses TRBV28 and TRBJ2-7; 7 bases fit TRBD1. The sample consisted of memory CD4+ T cells from blood. The sequence was collected from an adult in good health and CMV-seropositive. CDR3 in amino acids: CASSSRQGMGEQYF. The CDR3 nucleotides read TGTGCCAGCAGTTCCAGACAGGGTATGGGGGAGCAGTACTTC.